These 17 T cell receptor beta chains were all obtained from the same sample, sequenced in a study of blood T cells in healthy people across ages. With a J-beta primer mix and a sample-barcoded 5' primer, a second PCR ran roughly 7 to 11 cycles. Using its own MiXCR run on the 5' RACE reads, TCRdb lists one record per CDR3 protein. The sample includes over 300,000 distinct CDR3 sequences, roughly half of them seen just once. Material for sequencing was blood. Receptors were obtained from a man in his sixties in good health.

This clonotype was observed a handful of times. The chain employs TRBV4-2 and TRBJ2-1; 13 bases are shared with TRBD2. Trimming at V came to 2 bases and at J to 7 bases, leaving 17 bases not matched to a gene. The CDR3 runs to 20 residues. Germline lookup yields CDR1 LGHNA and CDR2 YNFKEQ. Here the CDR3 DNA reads TGTGCCAGCAGCCAAAGAGAAGCAACTAGCGGGAGGGCCGGGAGTAATGAGCAGTTCTTC. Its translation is CASSQREATSGRAGSNEQFF.

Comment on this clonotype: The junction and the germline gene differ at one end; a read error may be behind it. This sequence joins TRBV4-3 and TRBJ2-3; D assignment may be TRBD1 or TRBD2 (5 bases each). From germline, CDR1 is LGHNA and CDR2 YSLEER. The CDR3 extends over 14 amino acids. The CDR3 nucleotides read TGCGCCAACAGCCACGAGGGGCGGCCAGATACGCAGTATTTT. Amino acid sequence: CANSHEGRPDTQYF.

The CDR3 bases are TGTGCCAGCAGCTCGTGGGCTGGGGCTGGGGCCAACGTCCTGACTTTC. It translates to CASSSWAGAGANVLTF. The genes are TRBV7-2 and TRBJ2-6; unclear D gene. With 4 bases removed from V and 2 bases from J, the gap between germline ends came to 12 bases. Germline CDR1 reads SGHTA; CDR2 reads FQGNSA. CDR3 length: 16 residues.

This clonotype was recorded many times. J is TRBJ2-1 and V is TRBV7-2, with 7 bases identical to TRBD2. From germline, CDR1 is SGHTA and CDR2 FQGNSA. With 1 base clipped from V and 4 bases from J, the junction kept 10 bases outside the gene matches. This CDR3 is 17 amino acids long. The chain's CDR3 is CASSLGTSSGGYNEQFF. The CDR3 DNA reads TGTGCCAGCAGCTTAGGGACCTCTAGCGGAGGGTACAATGAGCAGTTCTTC. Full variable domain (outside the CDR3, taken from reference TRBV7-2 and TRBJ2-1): GAGVSQSPSNKVTEKGKDVELRCDPISGHTALYWYRQSLGQGLEFLIYFQGNSAPDKSGLPSDRFSAERTGGSVSTLTIQRTQQEDSAVYLCASSLGTSSGGYNEQFFGPGTRLTVL.

The CDR3 loop is CASSGVWGRTNYGYTF. Written as DNA, the CDR3 is TGTGCCAGCAGTGGCGTCTGGGGGCGCACTAACTATGGCTACACCTTC. The chain has TRBV28 and TRBJ1-2; D is perhaps TRBD1 (6 bases). Deletions cut 5 bases from V and 0 bases from J, with 16 bases between. Germline V lookup: CDR1 MDHEN, CDR2 SYDVKM. The CDR3 extends over 16 amino acids.

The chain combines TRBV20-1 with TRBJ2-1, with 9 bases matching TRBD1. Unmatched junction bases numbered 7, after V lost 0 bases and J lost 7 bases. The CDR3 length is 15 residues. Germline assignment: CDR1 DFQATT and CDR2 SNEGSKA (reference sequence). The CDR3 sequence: CSARDSGTGTNEQFF. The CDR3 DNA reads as TGCAGTGCTAGAGATTCCGGGACAGGGACGAATGAGCAGTTCTTC.

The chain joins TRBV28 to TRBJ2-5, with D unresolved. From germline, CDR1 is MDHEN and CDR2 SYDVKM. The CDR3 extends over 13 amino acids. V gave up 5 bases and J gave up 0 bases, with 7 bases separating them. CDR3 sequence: CASSVFNQETQYF. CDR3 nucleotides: TGTGCCAGCAGTGTCTTCAACCAAGAGACCCAGTACTTC.

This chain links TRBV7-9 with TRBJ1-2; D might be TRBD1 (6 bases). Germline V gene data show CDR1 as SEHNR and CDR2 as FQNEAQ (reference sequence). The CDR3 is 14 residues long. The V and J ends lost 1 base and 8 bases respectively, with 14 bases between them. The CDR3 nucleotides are TGTGCCAGCAGCTTAGGACAGGACTTTGAAGGCTACACCTTC. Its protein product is CASSLGQDFEGYTF. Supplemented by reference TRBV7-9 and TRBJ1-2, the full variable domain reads DTGVSQNPRHKITKRGQNVTFRCDPISEHNRLYWYRQTLGQGPEFLTYFQNEAQLEKSRLLSDRFSAERPKGSFSTLEIQRTEQGDSAMYLCASSLGQDFEGYTFGSGTRLTVV.

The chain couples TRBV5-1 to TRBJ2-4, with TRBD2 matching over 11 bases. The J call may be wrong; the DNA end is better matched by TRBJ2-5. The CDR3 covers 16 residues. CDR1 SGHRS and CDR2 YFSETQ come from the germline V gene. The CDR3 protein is CASSLGVLAGEETQYF. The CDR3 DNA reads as TGCGCCAGCAGCTTGGGGGTACTAGCGGGAGAAGAGACCCAGTACTTC.

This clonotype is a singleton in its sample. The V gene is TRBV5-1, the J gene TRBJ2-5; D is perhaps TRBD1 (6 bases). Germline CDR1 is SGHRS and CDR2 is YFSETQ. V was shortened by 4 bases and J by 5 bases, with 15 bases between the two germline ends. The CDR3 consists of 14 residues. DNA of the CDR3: TGCGCCAGCAGCACGGGACACCAGAGGGAGACCCAGTACTTC. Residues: CASSTGHQRETQYF.

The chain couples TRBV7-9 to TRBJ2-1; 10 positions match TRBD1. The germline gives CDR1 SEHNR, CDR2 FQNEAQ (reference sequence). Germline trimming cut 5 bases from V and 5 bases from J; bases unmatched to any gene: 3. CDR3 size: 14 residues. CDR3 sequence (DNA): TGTGCCAGCAGCGCCGGGACAGGGGACAATGAGCAGTTCTTC. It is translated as CASSAGTGDNEQFF.

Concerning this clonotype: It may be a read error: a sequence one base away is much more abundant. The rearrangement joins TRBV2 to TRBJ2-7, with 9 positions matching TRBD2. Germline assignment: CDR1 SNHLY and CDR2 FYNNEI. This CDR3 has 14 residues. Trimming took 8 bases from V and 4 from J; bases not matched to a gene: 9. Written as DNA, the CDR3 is TGTGCCAGCGCCCCACGAGCGGGAGGTTACGAGCAGTACTTC. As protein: CASAPRAGGYEQYF.

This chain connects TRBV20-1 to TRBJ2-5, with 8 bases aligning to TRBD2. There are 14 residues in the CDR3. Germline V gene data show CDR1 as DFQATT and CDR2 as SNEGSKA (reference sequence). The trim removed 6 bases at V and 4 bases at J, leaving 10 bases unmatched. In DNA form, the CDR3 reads TGCAGTGCAGGAGCGGGGGTGTTCGGAGAGACCCAGTACTTC. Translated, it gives CSAGAGVFGETQYF.

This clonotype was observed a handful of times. For the CDR3, the DNA is TGTGCCATCAGTGAGTCGAGAAACACCATATATTTT. Its translation: CAISESRNTIYF. The chain recombines TRBV10-3 with TRBJ1-3; D not certain. CDR3 length equals 12 residues. Between the trimmed V and J ends, which lost 0 bases and 5 bases, there was a span of 2 bases. Germline CDR1 is ENHRY and CDR2 is SYGVKD.

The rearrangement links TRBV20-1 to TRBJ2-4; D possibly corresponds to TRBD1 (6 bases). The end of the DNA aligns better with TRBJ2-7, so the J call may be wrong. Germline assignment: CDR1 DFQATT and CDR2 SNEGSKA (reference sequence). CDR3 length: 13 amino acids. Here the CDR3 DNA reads TGCAGTGCTACTCCCGGGACACGTGGCGAGCAGTACTTC. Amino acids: CSATPGTRGEQYF.

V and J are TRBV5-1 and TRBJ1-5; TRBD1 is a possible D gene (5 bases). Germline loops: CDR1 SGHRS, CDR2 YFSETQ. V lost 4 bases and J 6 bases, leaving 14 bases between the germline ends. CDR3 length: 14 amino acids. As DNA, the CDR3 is TGCGCCAGCAGCCCCGGTGAGGGGTTTCAGCCCCAGCATTTT. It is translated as CASSPGEGFQPQHF.

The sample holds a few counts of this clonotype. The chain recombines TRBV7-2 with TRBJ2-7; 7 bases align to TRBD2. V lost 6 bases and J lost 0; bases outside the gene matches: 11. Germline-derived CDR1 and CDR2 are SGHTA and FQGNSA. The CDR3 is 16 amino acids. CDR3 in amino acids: CASSFGGGGASYEQYF. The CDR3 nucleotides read TGTGCCAGCAGTTTTGGGGGGGGAGGGGCCTCCTACGAGCAGTACTTC.